One and the same sample provided the 15 T cell receptor beta chains below, sequenced in a study of blood T cell repertoires in COVID-19. Using immunoSEQ multiplex PCR, the repertoire was profiled, and TCRdb retains in-frame clones only, with some absent. Found here are about 220,000 clones, 70% to 90% of them singletons; the top ten hold 2.9%. The sample consisted of peripheral blood. The receptors here all came from a man aged 50 or older who had recovered from COVID-19.

V and J are TRBV5-6 and TRBJ1-1; 9 bases are shared with TRBD1. The germline gives CDR1 SGHDT, CDR2 YYEEEE. The CDR3 is 14 amino acids. Germline trimming cut 0 bases from V and 6 bases from J; bases unmatched to any gene: 3. CDR3 sequence reads: CASSLAGQGAEAFF. CDR3 in DNA: TGTGCCAGCAGCTTGGCGGGACAGGGTGCTGAAGCTTTCTTT. Full variable domain (rest looked up from reference TRBV5-6 and TRBJ1-1): DAGVTQSPTHLIKTRGQQVTLRCSPKSGHDTVSWYQQALGQGPQFIFQYYEEEERQRGNFPDRFSGHQFPNYSSELNVNALLLGDSALYLCASSLAGQGAEAFFGQGTRLTVV.

This chain uses TRBV12-5 with TRBJ1-1; 8 bases are shared with TRBD1. The CDR3 has 17 residues. J was trimmed by 1 base and V by 1 base; bases with no gene match: 8. The germline CDR1 and CDR2 sequences are LGHNT and FRNRAP. In nucleotides, the CDR3 is TGTGCTAGTGGTTTGGAACAGGGGGGGTGGGAGAACACTGAAGCTTTCTTT. As protein: CASGLEQGGWENTEAFF.

This chain links TRBV3-1 (or the pseudogene TRBV3-2) with TRBJ1-6; D is ambiguous. The CDR3 runs to 18 residues. Deletions cut 1 base from V and 0 bases from J, with 13 bases between. Germline V gene sequence: CDR1 LGHDT, CDR2 YNNKEL (reference sequence). CDR3 in amino acids: CASSQVFRSGSYNSPLHF. As DNA, the CDR3 is TGTGCCAGCAGCCAAGTCTTCCGATCAGGCTCCTATAATTCACCCCTCCACTTT.

V gene TRBV5-5 combines with J gene TRBJ1-2, with 9 bases identical to TRBD1. The CDR3 is 13 residues long. Germline V gene lookup returns CDR1 SGHKS and CDR2 YYEKEE (reference sequence). The V gene end was trimmed by 3 bases and the J gene end by 8 bases; junction bases not matched to a gene: 5. CDR3 protein: CASSWDRVLGYTF. Written as DNA, the CDR3 is TGTGCCAGCAGCTGGGACAGGGTTTTGGGCTACACCTTC.

This clone was recorded once. This chain links TRBV6-5 with TRBJ2-5, with 11 positions matching TRBD2. Germline values: CDR1 MNHEY, CDR2 SVGAGI. With 3 bases clipped from V and 5 bases from J, the junction kept 8 bases outside the gene matches. The CDR3 loop spans 16 amino acids. CDR3 sequence reads: CASSYLAGGPGETQYF. The CDR3 DNA sequence: TGTGCCAGCAGTTATTTAGCGGGAGGGCCAGGGGAGACCCAGTACTTC.

This chain links TRBV28 with TRBJ1-5; no definite D call. Germline V gives CDR1 MDHEN, CDR2 SYDVKM. Trimming stripped 6 bases from V and 11 bases from J, with 14 bases between. CDR3 length equals 12 residues. CDR3 bases: TGTGCCAGCAGAAAAAATTACAGAGCCCAGCATTTT. The encoded protein is CASRKNYRAQHF.

J is TRBJ2-7 and V is TRBV20-1; maybe TRBD2 (5 bases). Germline V gene sequence: CDR1 DFQATT, CDR2 SNEGSKA (reference sequence). The CDR3 has 11 amino acids. The V end lost 6 bases, the J end lost 6 bases, and 12 bases lay between the germline ends. The CDR3 loop reads CSAAMGAEQYF. For the CDR3, the DNA is TGCAGTGCCGCGATGGGAGCCGAGCAGTACTTC.

The count of this clone is one. The J gene is TRBJ2-7, the V gene TRBV7-8; 7 nucleotides align to TRBD1. J was trimmed by 4 bases and V by 5 bases; bases with no gene match: 14. Germline CDR1 SGHVS, CDR2 FQNEAQ. The CDR3 extends over 16 amino acids. The CDR3 reads CASSPLPGQISYEQYF. The CDR3 bases are TGTGCCAGCAGCCCCCTCCCGGGACAGATTTCATACGAGCAGTACTTC.

This clone appeared once. The rearrangement links TRBV2 to TRBJ2-5, with TRBD2 identical over 10 bases. This CDR3 spans 15 amino acids. V lost 3 bases to trimming and J lost 5 bases; unmatched junction nucleotides: 6. The germline V gene has CDR1 SNHLY and CDR2 FYNNEI. The CDR3 nucleotides are TGTGCCAGCAGTGATCGAGCGGGAGGGTCGGAGACCCAGTACTTC. The encoded protein is CASSDRAGGSETQYF.

This chain uses TRBV28 with TRBJ2-1; TRBD2 matches 15 bases. The J segment lost 1 base and the V segment lost 3 bases, leaving 7 bases of the junction unmatched. Germline CDR1 MDHEN, CDR2 SYDVKM. The CDR3 length is 19 residues. This CDR3 reads CASSLAGLAGGQSYNEQFF. Written as DNA, the CDR3 is TGTGCCAGCAGTTTGGCGGGACTAGCGGGAGGACAATCCTACAATGAGCAGTTCTTC.

The gene calls are TRBV5-1 and TRBJ2-1, with unresolved D. Between the trimmed V and J ends, which lost 1 base and 7 bases, there was a span of 6 bases. CDR1 and CDR2 from the germline V gene are SGHRS and YFSETQ. The CDR3 has 12 residues. Here the CDR3 reads CASSLTVNEQFF. The CDR3 nucleotides read TGCGCCAGCAGCTTGACTGTGAATGAGCAGTTCTTC.

The chain links TRBV6-5 to TRBJ1-3; 7 bases match TRBD1. Germline CDR1 is MNHEY and CDR2 is SVGAGI. V lost 6 bases to trimming and J lost 1 base; unmatched junction nucleotides: 3. This CDR3 comprises 14 residues. DNA for the CDR3: TGTGCCAGCAGCCCGACAGGGTCTGGAAACACCATATATTTT. Encoded protein: CASSPTGSGNTIYF.

This sequence joins TRBV6-2 or TRBV6-3 and TRBJ2-7; 8 bases line up with TRBD2. The germline V gene encodes CDR1 MNHEY and CDR2 SVGEGT. CDR3 length equals 15 residues. V lost 2 bases, J lost 2 bases, and 5 bases stayed unmatched. For the CDR3, the DNA is TGTGCCAGCAGTTACGCGGGACTAGTCACCTACGAGCAGTACTTC. The encoded protein is CASSYAGLVTYEQYF.

This chain uses TRBV19 with TRBJ1-4; the match to TRBD1 covers 9 bases. V was pared by 5 bases and J by 7 bases, with 5 bases of the junction left unmatched. The CDR3 has 14 amino acids. CDR1 and CDR2 from the germline V gene are LNHDA and SQIVND (reference sequence). CDR3 amino acids: CASSPTGGSEKLFF. The CDR3 coding sequence is TGTGCCAGTAGTCCGACAGGGGGGTCTGAAAAACTGTTTTTT.

The V gene is TRBV6-5, the J gene TRBJ2-3; TRBD2 aligns across 7 bases. Germline CDR1 is MNHEY and CDR2 is SVGAGI. The J segment lost 4 bases and the V segment lost 2 bases, leaving 9 bases of the junction unmatched. The CDR3 has 16 residues. Here the CDR3 DNA reads TGTGCCAGCAGTTACGAGGCAGGGACTAAATCAGATACGCAGTATTTT. As protein: CASSYEAGTKSDTQYF.